Each of the 8 T cell receptor beta chains below was sequenced from the same sample in a study of shared clonotypes between healthy human individuals. Assay: immunoSEQ multiplex PCR; the TCRdb copy retains only in-frame clones and omits some. Here the sample spans about 2.2 million clones, approximately 92% being singletons. The naive CD8 fraction comprised CD45RO-negative cells positively selected for CCR7 and excluded terminally differentiated effector memory CD45RA+ cells. The sample consisted of naive CD8+ T cells from PBMCs. The source is a man in his late teens or twenties in good health. Some clones in this sample may be carry-over from other donors' samples.

The V call is TRBV27, the J call TRBJ2-5; TRBD1 is a possible D gene (6 bases). Trimming left V 6 bases short and J 5 bases short, with 19 bases between. The CDR3 runs to 15 residues. Germline V lookup: CDR1 MNHEY, CDR2 SMNVEV (reference sequence). This chain's CDR3 is CASRRGTVGSETQYF. CDR3 in DNA: TGTGCCAGCAGGAGGGGGACGGTGGGTTCCGAGACCCAGTACTTC.

This chain uses TRBV30 with TRBJ2-1; 8 positions match TRBD1. The germline gives CDR1 GTSNPN, CDR2 SVGIG (reference sequence). Trimming cost V 3 bases and J 2 bases; bases outside gene matches: 18. The CDR3 spans 19 residues. The CDR3 region is CAWREDRARRLVTYNEQFF. CDR3 coding DNA: TGTGCCTGGAGGGAGGACAGGGCCCGTCGGCTAGTCACCTACAATGAGCAGTTCTTC.

This chain connects TRBV27 to TRBJ2-7; 8 bases align to TRBD2. Germline assignment: CDR1 MNHEY and CDR2 SMNVEV (reference sequence). The CDR3 has 16 amino acids. Trimming cost V 0 bases and J 2 bases; bases outside gene matches: 6. The CDR3 here is CASSLSLAGLAYEQYF. For the CDR3, the DNA is TGTGCCAGCAGTTTATCTCTAGCGGGCCTAGCCTACGAGCAGTACTTC.

This rearrangement joins TRBV9 to TRBJ2-1; D unclear. V gave up 1 base and J gave up 0 bases, with 8 bases separating them. The germline gives CDR1 SGDLS, CDR2 YYNGEE. CDR3 length equals 15 residues. The CDR3 DNA reads as TGTGCCAGCAGCGTATCCGCCAGCTCCTACAATGAGCAGTTCTTC. Encoded protein: CASSVSASSYNEQFF. Supplemented by reference TRBV9 and TRBJ2-1, the full variable domain reads DSGVTQTPKHLITATGQRVTLRCSPRSGDLSVYWYQQSLDQGLQFLIQYYNGEERAKGNILERFSAQQFPDLHSELNLSSLELGDSALYFCASSVSASSYNEQFFGPGTRLTVL.

The chain carries TRBV9 and TRBJ2-7, with 7 nucleotides matching TRBD1. This CDR3 region has 16 residues. V was clipped by 3 bases and J by 0 bases; unmatched bases: 9. CDR1 is SGDLS and CDR2 is YYNGEE in the germline V gene. DNA for the CDR3: TGTGCCAGCAGCGCGCACCCACAGGGGCCCTCCTACGAGCAGTACTTC. This codes for CASSAHPQGPSYEQYF.

CDR3 nucleotide sequence: TGTGCCAGCAGTGAACCTAGGGCGTCGGGATTACCTAATCAGCCCCAGCATTTT. This sequence encodes CASSEPRASGLPNQPQHF. This sequence joins TRBV6-1 and TRBJ1-5; D is uncertain. The CDR3 loop spans 18 amino acids. Trimming stripped 2 bases from V and 4 bases from J, with 21 bases between. Germline V gene lookup returns CDR1 MNHNS and CDR2 SASEGT.

This clone was observed a single time. This chain connects TRBV27 to TRBJ2-7; D gene unclear. Trimming shortened V by 8 bases and J by 7 bases, and 12 bases separated the two germline ends. Germline CDR1 reads MNHEY; CDR2 reads SMNVEV (reference sequence). CDR3 length equals 11 residues. The CDR3 here is CASVLANEQYF. The CDR3 nucleotides are TGTGCCAGCGTCCTTGCAAATGAGCAGTACTTC.

This chain links TRBV6-5 with TRBJ2-7; D unclear. Germline V gene data show CDR1 as MNHEY and CDR2 as SVGAGI. V was clipped by 0 bases and J by 6 bases, with 15 bases between them. This CDR3 comprises 15 residues. The CDR3 bases are TGTGCCAGCAGTTACTCGAGTCGGCCAGATCGCGAGCAGTACTTC. Translation: CASSYSSRPDREQYF.